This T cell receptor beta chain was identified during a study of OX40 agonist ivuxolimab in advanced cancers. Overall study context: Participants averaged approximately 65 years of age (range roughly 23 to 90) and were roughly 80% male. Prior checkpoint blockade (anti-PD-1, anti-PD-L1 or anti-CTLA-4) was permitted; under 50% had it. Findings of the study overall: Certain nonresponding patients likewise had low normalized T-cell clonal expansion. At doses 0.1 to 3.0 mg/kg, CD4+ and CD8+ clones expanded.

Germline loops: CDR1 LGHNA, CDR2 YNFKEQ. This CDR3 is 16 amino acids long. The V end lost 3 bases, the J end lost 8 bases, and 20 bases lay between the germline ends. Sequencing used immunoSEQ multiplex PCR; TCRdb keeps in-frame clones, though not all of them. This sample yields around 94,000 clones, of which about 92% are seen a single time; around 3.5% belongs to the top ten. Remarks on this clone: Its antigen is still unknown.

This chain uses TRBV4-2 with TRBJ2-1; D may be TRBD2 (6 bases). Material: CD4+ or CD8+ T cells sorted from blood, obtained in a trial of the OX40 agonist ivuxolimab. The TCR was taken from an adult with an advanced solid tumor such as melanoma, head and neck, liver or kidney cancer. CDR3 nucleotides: TGTGCCAGCAGCCACCTCATTAAGGACTATCCTGATGAGCAGTTCTTC. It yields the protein CASSHLIKDYPDEQFF.